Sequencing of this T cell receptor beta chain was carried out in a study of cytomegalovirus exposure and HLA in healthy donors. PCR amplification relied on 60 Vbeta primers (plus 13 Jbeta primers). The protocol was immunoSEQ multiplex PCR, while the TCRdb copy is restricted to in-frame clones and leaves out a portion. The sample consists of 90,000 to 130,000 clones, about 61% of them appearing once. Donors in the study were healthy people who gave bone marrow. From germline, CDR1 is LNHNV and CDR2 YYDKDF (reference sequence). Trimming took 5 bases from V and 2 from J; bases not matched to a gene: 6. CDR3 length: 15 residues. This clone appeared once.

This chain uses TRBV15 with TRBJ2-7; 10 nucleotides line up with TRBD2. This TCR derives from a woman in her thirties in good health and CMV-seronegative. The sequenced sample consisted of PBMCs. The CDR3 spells CATSSQREGPYEQYF. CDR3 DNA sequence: TGTGCCACCAGCTCACAGCGGGAGGGCCCCTACGAGCAGTACTTC. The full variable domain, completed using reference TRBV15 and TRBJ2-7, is DAMVIQNPRYQVTQFGKPVTLSCSQTLNHNVMYWYQQKSSQAPKLLFHYYDKDFNNEADTPDNFQSRRPNTSFCFLDIRSPGLGDTAMYLCATSSQREGPYEQYFGPGTRLTVT.